Each of the 6 T cell receptor beta chains below was sequenced from the same sample in a study of T cells in Graves' hyperthyroidism and ophthalmopathy. RNA transcripts served as the template for amplifying TCR beta CDR3 regions. During a first-round RT-PCR of the TCR CDR3, the HTBI primer set was used. One entry per CDR3 protein results from TCRdb running MiXCR on the multiplex PCR reads. The sample has approximately 300,000 distinct CDR3 sequences; 16% are singletons. Sequencing was performed on blood. These receptors originate from a man aged 25 to 40 with Graves' hyperthyroidism.

This clonotype was counted only a few times. A much larger clone is a single base away; this may be a read error. J is TRBJ2-5 and V is TRBV10-2; a possible D gene is TRBD1 (6 bases). Germline CDR1 is WSHSY and CDR2 is SAAADI. The CDR3 covers 13 residues. CDR3 nucleotides: TGCGCCAGCAGTCGGGGACAACAAGAGACCCAGCACTTC. It encodes CASSRGQQETQHF.

The V gene is TRBV14, the J gene TRBJ1-1, with 8 bases that match TRBD1. Germline V gene data show CDR1 as SGHDN and CDR2 as FVKESK. Trimming at V came to 4 bases and at J to 3 bases, leaving 13 bases not matched to a gene. The CDR3 length is 17 residues. CDR3: CASSLRVDRAGDTEAFF. In DNA, the CDR3 is TGTGCCAGCAGCCTTAGAGTGGACAGGGCCGGGGACACTGAAGCTTTCTTT.

This clonotype occurred once. This chain links TRBV3-1 with TRBJ2-5; D call uncertain. Deletions cut 2 bases from V and 2 bases from J, with 12 bases between. The CDR3 has 15 residues. CDR1 and CDR2 (germline): LGHDT, YNNKEL (reference sequence). CDR3 coding DNA: TGTGCCAGCAGCCAAAGGTCAGAAGGTCAAGAGACCCAGTACTTC. Translating it yields CASSQRSEGQETQYF.

This clonotype was seen more than once but under ten times. The chain uses TRBV20-1 and TRBJ2-7, with 9 bases that match TRBD2. Germline V gene lookup returns CDR1 DFQATT and CDR2 SNEGSKA (reference sequence). V shed 3 bases, J shed 4 bases, and the junction held 7 bases outside the gene matches. The CDR3 extends over 14 amino acids. CDR3 DNA sequence: TGCAGTGCTAGGGGAGCGGGAGGAGGGTACGAGCAGTACTTC. Residues: CSARGAGGGYEQYF.

V and J are TRBV7-6 and TRBJ2-1; D is perhaps TRBD2 (6 bases). The CDR3 sequence is 17 residues long. Germline V lookup: CDR1 SGHVS, CDR2 FNYEAQ. V was trimmed by 1 base and J by 0 bases, leaving 13 bases between them. In nucleotides, the CDR3 is TGTGCCAGCAGCTTAGAAGTAGCGGAGAGCTCCTACAATGAGCAGTTCTTC. Translating it yields CASSLEVAESSYNEQFF.

This clonotype was recorded many times. This rearrangement joins TRBV28 to TRBJ2-7; 7 positions match TRBD2. Germline-derived CDR1 and CDR2 are MDHEN and SYDVKM. With V trimmed by 2 bases and J by 3 bases, 7 bases remained unmatched. This CDR3 spans 15 amino acids. The DNA of the CDR3 is TGTGCCAGCAGTTTAAGGGGAAGCGGGAACTACGAGCAGTACTTC. It codes for CASSLRGSGNYEQYF. Using reference TRBV28 and TRBJ2-7 for the parts outside the CDR3, the full variable domain is DVKVTQSSRYLVKRTGEKVFLECVQDMDHENMFWYRQDPGLGLRLIYFSYDVKMKEKGDIPEGYSVSREKKERFSLILESASTNQTSMYLCASSLRGSGNYEQYFGPGTRLTVT.